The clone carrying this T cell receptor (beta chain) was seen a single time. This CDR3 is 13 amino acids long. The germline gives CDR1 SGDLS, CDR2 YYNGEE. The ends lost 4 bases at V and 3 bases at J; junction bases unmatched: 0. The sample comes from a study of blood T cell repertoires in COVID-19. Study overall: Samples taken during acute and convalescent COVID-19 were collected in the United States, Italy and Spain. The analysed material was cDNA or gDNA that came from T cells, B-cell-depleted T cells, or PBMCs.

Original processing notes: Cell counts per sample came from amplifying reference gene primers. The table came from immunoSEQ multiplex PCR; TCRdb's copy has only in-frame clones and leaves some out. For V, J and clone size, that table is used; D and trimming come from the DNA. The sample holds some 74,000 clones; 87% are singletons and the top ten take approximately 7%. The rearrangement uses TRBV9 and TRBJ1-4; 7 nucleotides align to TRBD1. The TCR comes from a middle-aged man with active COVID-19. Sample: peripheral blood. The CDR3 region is CASSQGANEKLFF. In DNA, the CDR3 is TGTGCCAGCAGCCAGGGGGCTAATGAAAAACTGTTTTTT.